This entry is about one T cell receptor (beta chain). TCR beta VDJ combinations and CDR3 sequences were profiled from genomic DNA. TCRdb independently ran MiXCR on the reads; one entry per CDR3 protein. This table has about 120,000 distinct CDR3 sequences, 58% appearing once. This entry belongs to a study of CD8+CD57+ T cells in acquired aplastic anemia. Before being chosen for sequencing, patients had shown CD8+CD57+ cell expansion by flow cytometry. Severe acquired aplastic anemia was diagnosed in all patients. The material sequenced was sorted CD4+, CD8+, or CD8+CD57+ T cells (not recorded which) from PBMCs. The TCR originated in a human donor with aplastic anemia.

The CDR3 coding sequence is TGTGCCAGCAGCCTCCGGACTTGGGGAGAGACCCAGTACTTC. Translating gives CASSLRTWGETQYF. This sequence joins TRBV7-3 and TRBJ2-5; D is possibly TRBD2 (5 bases). Germline V gene data show CDR1 as SGHTA and CDR2 as FQGTGA. V was pared by 5 bases and J by 4 bases, with 14 bases between. The CDR3 contains 14 residues.